These 8 T cell receptor beta chains were all obtained from the same sample, sequenced in a study of blood T cell repertoires in COVID-19. The method was immunoSEQ multiplex PCR; TCRdb's version includes in-frame clones alone and lacks a portion of them. This sample has 120,000 to 150,000 clones, with about four fifths found just once. The sample comprised peripheral blood. These receptors came from a human donor in a cohort sampled during active COVID-19.

Regarding this clone: The sample has other DNA sequences that encode this CDR3 too. Here the CDR3 reads CASSPRTGTDTQYF. The CDR3 nucleotides are TGTGCCAGCTCACCAAGGACTGGCACAGATACGCAGTATTTT. The genes are TRBV18 and TRBJ2-3, with TRBD2 as a possible D gene (5 bases). V lost 2 bases, J lost 1 base, and 7 bases lay in between. The CDR3 has 14 amino acids. The germline CDR1 and CDR2 sequences are KGHSH and LQKENI.

The V call is TRBV6-5, the J call TRBJ1-1; D is ambiguous. The CDR3 totals 14 residues. The germline V gene has CDR1 MNHEY and CDR2 SVGAGI. The V end was cut by 7 bases, the J end by 1 base, with 13 bases between. The CDR3 here is CASNLEGENTEAFF. For the CDR3, the DNA is TGTGCCAGCAATCTTGAGGGAGAGAACACTGAAGCTTTCTTT.

This clone has only one observation. The V gene is TRBV5-1, the J gene TRBJ2-2; TRBD1 matches 10 bases. The CDR3 extends over 14 amino acids. CDR1 and CDR2 from the germline V gene are SGHRS and YFSETQ. V shed 4 bases and J 5 bases; nucleotides not matched to a gene: 2. CDR3 sequence (DNA): TGCGCCAGCAGCATGGGACAGGGGACCGGGGAGCTGTTTTTT. Its translation: CASSMGQGTGELFF.

The genes are TRBV2 and TRBJ1-4, with D unclear. Germline V gene data show CDR1 as SNHLY and CDR2 as FYNNEI. The CDR3 is 14 residues long. The ends were cut back, 6 bases at V and 1 base at J, with 9 bases in the middle. The CDR3 protein is CASRLGLTNEKLFF. The CDR3 nucleotides are TGTGCCAGCAGACTAGGGTTAACTAATGAAAAACTGTTTTTT.

The chain employs TRBV11-1 and TRBJ2-7, with D perhaps matching TRBD2 (5 bases). Trimming took off 4 bases at V and 2 bases at J, with 12 bases between the two ends. Germline V gives CDR1 SGHAT, CDR2 FQDESV (reference sequence). The CDR3 loop spans 14 amino acids. The chain's CDR3 is CASSSRRRAYEQYF. In nucleotides, the CDR3 is TGTGCCAGCAGCTCCAGGCGGCGGGCCTACGAGCAGTACTTC.

This chain joins TRBV18 and TRBJ2-7; 7 bases agree with TRBD2. Germline V gene lookup returns CDR1 KGHSH and CDR2 LQKENI. The CDR3 runs 15 residues. V trimming: 3 bases; J trimming: 7 bases; junction bases outside the gene matches: 12. CDR3 sequence reads: CASSPLLSGEHEQYF. The CDR3 DNA sequence: TGTGCCAGCTCACCCCTCCTAAGCGGGGAACATGAGCAGTACTTC.

The chain couples TRBV12-3 or TRBV12-4 to TRBJ2-3; possibly TRBD2 for D (6 bases). This CDR3 region has 13 residues. Trimming took 5 bases from V and 5 from J, leaving 11 bases between them. The CDR3 region is CASSRGTGDTQYF. The CDR3, as DNA: TGTGCCAGCAGTCGTGGGACTGGAGATACGCAGTATTTT.

The chain links TRBV4-3 to TRBJ2-2, with a possible D match to TRBD2 (6 bases). Trimming took 2 bases from V and 1 from J, leaving 11 bases between them. There are 16 residues in the CDR3. The germline V gene has CDR1 LGHNA and CDR2 YSLEER. CDR3 sequence: CASSQNPGGNTGELFF. The CDR3 DNA reads TGCGCCAGCAGCCAAAACCCCGGGGGGAACACCGGGGAGCTGTTTTTT.